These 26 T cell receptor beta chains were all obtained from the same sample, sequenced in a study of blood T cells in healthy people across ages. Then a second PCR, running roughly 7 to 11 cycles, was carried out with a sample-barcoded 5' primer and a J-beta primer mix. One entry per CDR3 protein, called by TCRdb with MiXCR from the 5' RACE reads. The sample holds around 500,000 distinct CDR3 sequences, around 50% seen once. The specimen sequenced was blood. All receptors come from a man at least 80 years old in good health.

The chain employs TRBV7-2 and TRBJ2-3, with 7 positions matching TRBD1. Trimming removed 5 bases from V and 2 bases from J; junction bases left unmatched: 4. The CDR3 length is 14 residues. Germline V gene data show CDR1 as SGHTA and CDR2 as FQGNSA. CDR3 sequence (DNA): TGTGCCAGCAGCGTAGGACAGGTCACAGATACGCAGTATTTT. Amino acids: CASSVGQVTDTQYF.

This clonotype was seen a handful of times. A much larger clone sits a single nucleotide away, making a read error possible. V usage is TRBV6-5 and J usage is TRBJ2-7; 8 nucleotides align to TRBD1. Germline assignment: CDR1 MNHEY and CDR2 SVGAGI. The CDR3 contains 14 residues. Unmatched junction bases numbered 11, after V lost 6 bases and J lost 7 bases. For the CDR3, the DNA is TGTGCCAGCAGGGGGACAGGATCCTACAATGAGCAGTACTTC. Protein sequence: CASRGTGSYNEQYF.

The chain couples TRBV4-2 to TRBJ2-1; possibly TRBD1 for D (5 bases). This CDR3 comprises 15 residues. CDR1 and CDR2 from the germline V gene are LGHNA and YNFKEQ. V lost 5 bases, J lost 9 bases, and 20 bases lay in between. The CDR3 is CASSIEGRTDTEQFF. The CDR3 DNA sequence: TGTGCCAGCAGCATCGAAGGCCGAACGGACACTGAGCAGTTCTTC.

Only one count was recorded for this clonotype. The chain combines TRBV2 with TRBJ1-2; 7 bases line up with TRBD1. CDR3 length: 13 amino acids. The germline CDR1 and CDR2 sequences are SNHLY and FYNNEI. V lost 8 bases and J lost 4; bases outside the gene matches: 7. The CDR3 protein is CASGGTGAYGYTF. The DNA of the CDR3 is TGTGCCAGCGGGGGTACAGGGGCCTATGGCTACACCTTC. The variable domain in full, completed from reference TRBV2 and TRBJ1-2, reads EPEVTQTPSHQVTQMGQEVILRCVPISNHLYFYWYRQILGQKVEFLVSFYNNEISEKSEIFDDQFSVERPDGSNFTLKIRSTKLEDSAMYFCASGGTGAYGYTFGSGTRLTVV.

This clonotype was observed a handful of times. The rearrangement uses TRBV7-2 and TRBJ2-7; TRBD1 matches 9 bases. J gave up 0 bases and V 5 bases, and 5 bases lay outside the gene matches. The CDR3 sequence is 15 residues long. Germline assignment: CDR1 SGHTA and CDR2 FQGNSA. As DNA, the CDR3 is TGTGCCAGCAGCCGGACAGGGGTTGGCTCCTACGAGCAGTACTTC. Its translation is CASSRTGVGSYEQYF.

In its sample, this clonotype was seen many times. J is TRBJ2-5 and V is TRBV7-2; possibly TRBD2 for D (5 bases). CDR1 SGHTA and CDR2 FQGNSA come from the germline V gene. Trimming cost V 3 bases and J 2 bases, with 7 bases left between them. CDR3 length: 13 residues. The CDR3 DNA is TGTGCCAGCAGCTTTACTAGGCAAGAGACCCAGTACTTC. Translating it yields CASSFTRQETQYF.

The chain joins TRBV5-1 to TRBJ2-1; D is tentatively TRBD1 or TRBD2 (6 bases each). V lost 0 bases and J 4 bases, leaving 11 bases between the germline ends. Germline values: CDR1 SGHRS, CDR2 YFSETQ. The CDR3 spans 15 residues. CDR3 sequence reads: CASSLAGARYNEQFF. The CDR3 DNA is TGCGCCAGCAGCTTGGCGGGGGCGAGATACAATGAGCAGTTCTTC.

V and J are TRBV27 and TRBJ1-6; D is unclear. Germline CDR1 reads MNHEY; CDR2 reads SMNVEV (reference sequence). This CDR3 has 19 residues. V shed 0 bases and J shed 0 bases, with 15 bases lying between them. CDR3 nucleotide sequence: TGTGCCAGCAGTTTATCCAGGCCACCCGGCAGCTCCTATAATTCACCCCTCCACTTT. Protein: CASSLSRPPGSSYNSPLHF.

CDR3 DNA: TGTGCCAGCAGCCGATCGAGGGGGAATGAGCAGTTCTTC. Its protein product is CASSRSRGNEQFF. The chain couples TRBV14 to TRBJ2-1, with D perhaps TRBD1 (6 bases). V lost 4 bases, J lost 7 bases, and 11 bases lay in between. This CDR3 is built from 13 residues. Per the germline V gene, CDR1 is SGHDN and CDR2 is FVKESK.

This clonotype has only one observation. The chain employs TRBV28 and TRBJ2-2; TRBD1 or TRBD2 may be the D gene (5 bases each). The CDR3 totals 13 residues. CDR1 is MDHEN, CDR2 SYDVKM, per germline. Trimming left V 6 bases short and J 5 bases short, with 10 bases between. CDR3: CASRWGMTGELFF. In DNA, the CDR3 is TGTGCCAGCAGGTGGGGGATGACCGGGGAGCTGTTTTTT. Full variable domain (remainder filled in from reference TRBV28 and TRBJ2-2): DVKVTQSSRYLVKRTGEKVFLECVQDMDHENMFWYRQDPGLGLRLIYFSYDVKMKEKGDIPEGYSVSREKKERFSLILESASTNQTSMYLCASRWGMTGELFFGEGSRLTVL.

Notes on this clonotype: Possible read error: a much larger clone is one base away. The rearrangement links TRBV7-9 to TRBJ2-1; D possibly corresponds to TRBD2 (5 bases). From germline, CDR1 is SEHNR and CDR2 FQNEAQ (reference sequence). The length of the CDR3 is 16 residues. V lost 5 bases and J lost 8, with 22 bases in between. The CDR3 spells CASSPPSQDSRDEQFF. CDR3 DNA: TGTGCCAGCAGCCCACCGTCTCAGGACTCCCGAGATGAGCAGTTCTTC.

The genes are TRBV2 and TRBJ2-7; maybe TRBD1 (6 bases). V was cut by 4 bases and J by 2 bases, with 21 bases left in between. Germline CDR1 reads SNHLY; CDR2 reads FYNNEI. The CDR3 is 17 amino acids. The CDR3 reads CASSVGLGAPNPYEQYF. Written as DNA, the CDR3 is TGTGCCAGCAGTGTGGGATTGGGGGCCCCGAATCCCTACGAGCAGTACTTC.

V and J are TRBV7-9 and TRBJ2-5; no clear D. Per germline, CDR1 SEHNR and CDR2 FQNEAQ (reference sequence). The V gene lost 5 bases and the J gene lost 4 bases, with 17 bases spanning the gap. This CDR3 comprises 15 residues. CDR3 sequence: CASSNHRVGVETQYF. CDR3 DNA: TGTGCCAGCAGCAACCATAGGGTGGGCGTAGAGACCCAGTACTTC. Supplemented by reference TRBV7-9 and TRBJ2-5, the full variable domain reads DTGVSQNPRHKITKRGQNVTFRCDPISEHNRLYWYRQTLGQGPEFLTYFQNEAQLEKSRLLSDRFSAERPKGSFSTLEIQRTEQGDSAMYLCASSNHRVGVETQYFGPGTRLLVL.

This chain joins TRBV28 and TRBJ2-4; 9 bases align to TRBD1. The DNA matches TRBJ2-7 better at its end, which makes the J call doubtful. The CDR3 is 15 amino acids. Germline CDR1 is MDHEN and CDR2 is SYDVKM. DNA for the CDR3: TGTGCCAGCAGGTCCCGGGACAGGGTTTTCCGCGAGCAGTACTTC. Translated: CASRSRDRVFREQYF.

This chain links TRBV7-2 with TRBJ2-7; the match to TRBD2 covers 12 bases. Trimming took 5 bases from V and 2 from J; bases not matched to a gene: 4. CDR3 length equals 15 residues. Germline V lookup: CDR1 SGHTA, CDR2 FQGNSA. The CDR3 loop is CASSPSGRAPYEQYF. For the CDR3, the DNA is TGTGCCAGCAGCCCTAGCGGGAGGGCCCCCTACGAGCAGTACTTC.

The CDR3 region is CASGLTAEEGEQYF. The CDR3 region has the DNA TGTGCCAGCGGCTTGACCGCCGAGGAGGGCGAGCAGTACTTC. The chain joins TRBV2 to TRBJ2-7, with D perhaps matching TRBD2 (6 bases). This CDR3 has 14 amino acids. The V gene's germline CDR1 is SNHLY and CDR2 FYNNEI. V shed 8 bases and J shed 6 bases, with 20 bases lying between them.

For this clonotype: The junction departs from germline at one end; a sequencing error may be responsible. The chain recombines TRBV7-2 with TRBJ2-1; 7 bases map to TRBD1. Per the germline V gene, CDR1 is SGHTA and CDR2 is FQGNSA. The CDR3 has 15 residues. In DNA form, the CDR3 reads TGTGCCAGCGGAACGGGACAGCCTTACTACAATGAGCGGTTCTTC. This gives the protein CASGTGQPYYNERFF.

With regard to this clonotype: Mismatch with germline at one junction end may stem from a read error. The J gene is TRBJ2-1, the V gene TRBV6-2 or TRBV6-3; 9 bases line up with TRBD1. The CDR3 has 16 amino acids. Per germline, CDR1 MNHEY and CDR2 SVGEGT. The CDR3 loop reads CASSPVGTGWVYEQFF. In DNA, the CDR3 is TGTGCTAGCAGCCCGGTGGGGACAGGGTGGGTCTATGAGCAGTTCTTC.

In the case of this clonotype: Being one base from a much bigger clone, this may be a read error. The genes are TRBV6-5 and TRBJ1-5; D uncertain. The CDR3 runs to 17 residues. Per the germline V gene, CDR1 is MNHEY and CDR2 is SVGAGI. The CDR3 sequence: CAGSYSSPILSNQPQHF. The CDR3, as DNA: TGTGCCGGCAGTTACTCGAGCCCAATTCTTAGCAATCAGCCCCAGCATTTT.

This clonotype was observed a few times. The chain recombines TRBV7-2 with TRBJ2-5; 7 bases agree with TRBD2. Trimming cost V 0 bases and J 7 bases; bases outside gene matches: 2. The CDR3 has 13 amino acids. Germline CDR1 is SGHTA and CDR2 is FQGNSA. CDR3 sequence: CASSLASSGTQYF. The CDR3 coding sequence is TGTGCCAGCAGCTTAGCATCTAGCGGGACCCAGTACTTC.

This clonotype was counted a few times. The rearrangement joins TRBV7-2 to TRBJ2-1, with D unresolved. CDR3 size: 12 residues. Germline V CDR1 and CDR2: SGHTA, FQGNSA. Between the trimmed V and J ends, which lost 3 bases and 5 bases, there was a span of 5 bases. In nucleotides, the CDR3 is TGTGCCAGCAGCTTGTTCAACAATGAGCAGTTCTTC. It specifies CASSLFNNEQFF.

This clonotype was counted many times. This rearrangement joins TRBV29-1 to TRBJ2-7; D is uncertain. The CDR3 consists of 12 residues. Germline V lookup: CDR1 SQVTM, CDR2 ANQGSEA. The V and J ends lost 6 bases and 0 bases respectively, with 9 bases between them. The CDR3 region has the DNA TGCAGCGTAGGGTCGAGCTCCTACGAGCAGTACTTC. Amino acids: CSVGSSSYEQYF.

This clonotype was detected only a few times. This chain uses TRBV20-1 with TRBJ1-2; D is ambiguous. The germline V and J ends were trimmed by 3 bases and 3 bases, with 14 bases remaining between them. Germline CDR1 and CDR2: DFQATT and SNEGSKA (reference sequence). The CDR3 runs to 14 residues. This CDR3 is CSASVTERYYGYTF. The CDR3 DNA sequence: TGCAGTGCTAGTGTAACAGAGCGATACTATGGCTACACCTTC.

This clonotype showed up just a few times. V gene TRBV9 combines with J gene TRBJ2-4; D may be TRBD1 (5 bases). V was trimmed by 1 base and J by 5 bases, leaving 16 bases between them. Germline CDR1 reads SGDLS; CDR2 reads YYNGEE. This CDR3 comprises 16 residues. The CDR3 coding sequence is TGTGCCAGCAGCGTATCAGCGACTGGGGCGCAAAACATTCAGTACTTC. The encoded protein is CASSVSATGAQNIQYF.

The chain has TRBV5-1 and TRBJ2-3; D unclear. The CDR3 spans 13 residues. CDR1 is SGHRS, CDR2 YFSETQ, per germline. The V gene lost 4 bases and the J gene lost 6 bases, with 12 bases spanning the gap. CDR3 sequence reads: CASSDLLVDTQYF. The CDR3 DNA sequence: TGCGCCAGCAGCGACCTTTTAGTCGATACGCAGTATTTT.

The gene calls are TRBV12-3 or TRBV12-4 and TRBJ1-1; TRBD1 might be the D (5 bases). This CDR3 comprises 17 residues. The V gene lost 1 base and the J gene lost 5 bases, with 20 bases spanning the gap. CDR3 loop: CASSLGSRARVRTEAFF. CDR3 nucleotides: TGTGCCAGCAGTTTAGGATCGCGTGCCAGGGTGCGTACTGAAGCTTTCTTT.